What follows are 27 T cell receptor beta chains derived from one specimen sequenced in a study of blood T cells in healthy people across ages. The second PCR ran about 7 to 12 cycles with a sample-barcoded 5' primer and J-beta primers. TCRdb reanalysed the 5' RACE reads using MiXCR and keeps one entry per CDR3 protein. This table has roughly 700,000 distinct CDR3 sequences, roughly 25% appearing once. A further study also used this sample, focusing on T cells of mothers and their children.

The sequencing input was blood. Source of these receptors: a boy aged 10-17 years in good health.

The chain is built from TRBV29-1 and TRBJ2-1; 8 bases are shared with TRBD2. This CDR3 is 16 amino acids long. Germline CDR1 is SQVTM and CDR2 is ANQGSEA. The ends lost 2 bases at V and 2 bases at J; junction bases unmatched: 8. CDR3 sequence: CSVELAGQEAYNEQFF. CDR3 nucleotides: TGCAGCGTTGAACTAGCGGGCCAAGAGGCCTACAATGAGCAGTTCTTC.

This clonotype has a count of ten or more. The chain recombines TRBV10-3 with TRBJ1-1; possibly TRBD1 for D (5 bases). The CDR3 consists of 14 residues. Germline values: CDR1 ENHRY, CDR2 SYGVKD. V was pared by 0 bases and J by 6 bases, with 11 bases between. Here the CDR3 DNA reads TGTGCCATCAGTGAGTCGGGGGTGGGCGCTGAAGCTTTCTTT. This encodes CAISESGVGAEAFF.

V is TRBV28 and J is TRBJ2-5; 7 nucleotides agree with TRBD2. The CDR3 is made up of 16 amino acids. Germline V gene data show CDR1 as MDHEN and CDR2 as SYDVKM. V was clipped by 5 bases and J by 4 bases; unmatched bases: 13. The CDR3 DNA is TGTGCCAGCAGTCTCGCCCGGCTAGCGGAGAGAGAGACCCAGTACTTC. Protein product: CASSLARLAERETQYF.

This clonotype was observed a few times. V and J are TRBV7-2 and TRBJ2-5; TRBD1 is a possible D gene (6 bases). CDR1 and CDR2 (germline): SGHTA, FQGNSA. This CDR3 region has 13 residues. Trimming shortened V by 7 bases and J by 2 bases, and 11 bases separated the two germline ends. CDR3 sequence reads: CASTLTGQETQYF. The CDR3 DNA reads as TGTGCCAGCACGTTGACAGGACAAGAGACCCAGTACTTC.

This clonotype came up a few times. The CDR3 loop is CATSPAGVYNEQFF. CDR3 nucleotides: TGTGCCACCAGTCCAGCGGGGGTTTACAATGAGCAGTTCTTC. The chain links TRBV24-1 to TRBJ2-1; 8 bases map to TRBD2. This CDR3 has 14 residues. Germline V CDR1 and CDR2: KGHDR, SFDVKD. V dropped 6 bases and J dropped 4; count of bases not matched to a gene: 4.

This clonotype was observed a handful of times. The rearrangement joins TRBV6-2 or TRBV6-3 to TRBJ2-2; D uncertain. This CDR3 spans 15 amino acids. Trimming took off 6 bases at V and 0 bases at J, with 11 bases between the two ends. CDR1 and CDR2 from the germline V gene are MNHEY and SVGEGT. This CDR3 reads CASSRRIANTGELFF. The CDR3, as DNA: TGTGCCAGCAGCCGACGGATCGCGAACACCGGGGAGCTGTTTTTT.

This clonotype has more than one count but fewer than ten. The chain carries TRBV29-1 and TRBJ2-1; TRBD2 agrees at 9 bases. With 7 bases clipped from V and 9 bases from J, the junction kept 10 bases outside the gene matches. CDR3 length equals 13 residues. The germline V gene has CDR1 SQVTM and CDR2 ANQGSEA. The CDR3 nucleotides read TGCAGCGCCGACCGCGGGAGGGACCCTGAGCAGTTCTTC. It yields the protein CSADRGRDPEQFF.

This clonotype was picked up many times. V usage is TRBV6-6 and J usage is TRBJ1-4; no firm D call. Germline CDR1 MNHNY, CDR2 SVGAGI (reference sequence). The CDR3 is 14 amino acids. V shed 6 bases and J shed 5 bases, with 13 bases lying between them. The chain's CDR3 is CASSPVMENEKLFF. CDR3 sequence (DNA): TGTGCCAGCAGCCCCGTTATGGAGAATGAAAAACTGTTTTTT.

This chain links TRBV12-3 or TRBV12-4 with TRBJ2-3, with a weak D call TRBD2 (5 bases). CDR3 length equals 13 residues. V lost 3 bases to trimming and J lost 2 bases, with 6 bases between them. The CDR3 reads CASSFGDTDTQYF. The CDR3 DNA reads TGTGCCAGCAGTTTCGGGGACACAGATACGCAGTATTTT.

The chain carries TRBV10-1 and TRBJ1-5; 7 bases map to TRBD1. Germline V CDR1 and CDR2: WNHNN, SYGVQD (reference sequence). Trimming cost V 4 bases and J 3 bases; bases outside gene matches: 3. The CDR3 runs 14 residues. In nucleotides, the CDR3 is TGCGCCAGCAGTGGACAGGGAATCAATCAGCCCCAGCATTTT. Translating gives CASSGQGINQPQHF.

CDR3 nucleotide sequence: TGTGCCAGCAGTTTCATCGGGACAGAGACCCAGTACTTC. Residues: CASSFIGTETQYF. The chain couples TRBV2 to TRBJ2-5; D is tentatively TRBD1 or TRBD2 (5 bases each). Germline CDR1 and CDR2: SNHLY and FYNNEI. Trimming left V 5 bases short and J 4 bases short, with 11 bases between. This CDR3 spans 13 amino acids.

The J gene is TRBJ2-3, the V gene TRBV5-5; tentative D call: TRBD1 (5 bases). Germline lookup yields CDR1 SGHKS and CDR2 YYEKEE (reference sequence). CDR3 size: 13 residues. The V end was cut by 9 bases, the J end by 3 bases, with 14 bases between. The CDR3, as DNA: TGTGCCACAGGAATAGGGGTAACAGATACGCAGTATTTT. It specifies CATGIGVTDTQYF.

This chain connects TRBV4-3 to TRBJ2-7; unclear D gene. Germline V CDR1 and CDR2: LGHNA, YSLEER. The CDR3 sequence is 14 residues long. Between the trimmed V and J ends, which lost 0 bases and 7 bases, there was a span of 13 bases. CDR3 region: CASSQDPLGWEQYF. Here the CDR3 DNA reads TGCGCCAGCAGCCAAGATCCTCTGGGTTGGGAGCAGTACTTC.

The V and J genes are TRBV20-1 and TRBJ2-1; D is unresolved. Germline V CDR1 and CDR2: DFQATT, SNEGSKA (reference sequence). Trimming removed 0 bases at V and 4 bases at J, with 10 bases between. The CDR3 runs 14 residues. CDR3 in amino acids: CSAREGGMYNEQFF. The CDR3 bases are TGCAGTGCTAGAGAGGGTGGTATGTACAATGAGCAGTTCTTC.

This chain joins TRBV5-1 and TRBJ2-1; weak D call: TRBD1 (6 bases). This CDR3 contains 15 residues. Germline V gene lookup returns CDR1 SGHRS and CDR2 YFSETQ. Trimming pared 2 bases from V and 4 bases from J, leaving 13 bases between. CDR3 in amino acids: CASSLGRGGYNEQFF. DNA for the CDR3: TGCGCCAGCAGCTTAGGGCGAGGGGGATACAATGAGCAGTTCTTC.

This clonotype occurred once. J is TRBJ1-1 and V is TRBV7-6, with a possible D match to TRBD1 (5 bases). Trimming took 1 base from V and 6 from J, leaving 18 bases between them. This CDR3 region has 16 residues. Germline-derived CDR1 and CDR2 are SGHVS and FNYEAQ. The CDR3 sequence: CASSLDPIQGLAEAFF. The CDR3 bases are TGTGCCAGCAGCTTAGACCCTATCCAGGGTTTAGCTGAAGCTTTCTTT.

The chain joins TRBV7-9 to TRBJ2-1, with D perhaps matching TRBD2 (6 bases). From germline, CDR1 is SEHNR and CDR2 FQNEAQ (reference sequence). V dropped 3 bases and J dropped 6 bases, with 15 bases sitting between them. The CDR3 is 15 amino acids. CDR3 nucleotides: TGTGCCAGCAGCTTTTTTTTCCCGGGACTCAATGAGCAGTTCTTC. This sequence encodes CASSFFFPGLNEQFF.

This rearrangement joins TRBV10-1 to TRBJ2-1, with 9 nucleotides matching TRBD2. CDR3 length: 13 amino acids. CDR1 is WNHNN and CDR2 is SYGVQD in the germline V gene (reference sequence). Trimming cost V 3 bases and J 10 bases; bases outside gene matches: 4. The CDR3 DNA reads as TGCGCCAGCAGTGATCTGGCGGGAGGGGAGCAGTTCTTC. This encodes CASSDLAGGEQFF.

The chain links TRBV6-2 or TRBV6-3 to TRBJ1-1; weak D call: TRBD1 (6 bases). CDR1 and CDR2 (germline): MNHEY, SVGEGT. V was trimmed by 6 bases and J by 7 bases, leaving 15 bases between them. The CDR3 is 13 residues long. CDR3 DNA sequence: TGTGCCAGCAGGGACCGGGACATTGTTGAAGCTTTCTTT. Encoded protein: CASRDRDIVEAFF.

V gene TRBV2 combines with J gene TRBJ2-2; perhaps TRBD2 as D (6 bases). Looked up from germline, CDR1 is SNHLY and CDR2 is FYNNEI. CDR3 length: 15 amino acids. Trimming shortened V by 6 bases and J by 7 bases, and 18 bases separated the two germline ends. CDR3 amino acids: CASRWDSGSGGELFF. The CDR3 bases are TGTGCCAGCAGGTGGGATAGCGGTTCGGGCGGGGAGCTGTTTTTT. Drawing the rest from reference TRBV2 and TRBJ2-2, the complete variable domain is EPEVTQTPSHQVTQMGQEVILRCVPISNHLYFYWYRQILGQKVEFLVSFYNNEISEKSEIFDDQFSVERPDGSNFTLKIRSTKLEDSAMYFCASRWDSGSGGELFFGEGSRLTVL.

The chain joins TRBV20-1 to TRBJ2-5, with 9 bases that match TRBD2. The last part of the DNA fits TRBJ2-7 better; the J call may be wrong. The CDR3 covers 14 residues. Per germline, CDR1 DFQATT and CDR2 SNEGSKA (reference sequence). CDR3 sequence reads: CSASPSGDDYEQYF. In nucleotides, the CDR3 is TGCAGTGCGTCCCCTAGCGGGGATGACTACGAGCAGTACTTC.

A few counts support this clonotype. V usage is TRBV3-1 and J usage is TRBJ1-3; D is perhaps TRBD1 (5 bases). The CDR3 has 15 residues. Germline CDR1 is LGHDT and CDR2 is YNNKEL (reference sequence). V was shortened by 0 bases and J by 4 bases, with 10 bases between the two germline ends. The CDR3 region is CASSQDMGGGNTIYF. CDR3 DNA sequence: TGTGCCAGCAGCCAAGATATGGGGGGAGGAAACACCATATATTTT.

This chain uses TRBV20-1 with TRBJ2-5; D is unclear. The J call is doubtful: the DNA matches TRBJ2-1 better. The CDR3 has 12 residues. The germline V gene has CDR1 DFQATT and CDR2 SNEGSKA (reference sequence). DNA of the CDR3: TGCAGTGCTAGAGACCTACCCAATGAGCAGTTCTTC. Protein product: CSARDLPNEQFF.

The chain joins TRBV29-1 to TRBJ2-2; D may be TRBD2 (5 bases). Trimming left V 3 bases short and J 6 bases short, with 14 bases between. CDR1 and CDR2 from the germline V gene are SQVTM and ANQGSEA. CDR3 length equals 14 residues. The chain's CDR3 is CSVEDGMEAGELFF. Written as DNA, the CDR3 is TGCAGCGTTGAGGACGGTATGGAGGCCGGGGAGCTGTTTTTT.

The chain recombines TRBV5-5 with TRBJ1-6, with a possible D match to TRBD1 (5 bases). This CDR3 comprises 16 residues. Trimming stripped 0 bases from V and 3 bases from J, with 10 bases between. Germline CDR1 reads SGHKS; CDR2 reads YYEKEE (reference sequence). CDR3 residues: CASSLDGGDYNSPLHF. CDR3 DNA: TGTGCCAGCAGCTTGGATGGAGGGGACTATAATTCACCCCTCCACTTT.

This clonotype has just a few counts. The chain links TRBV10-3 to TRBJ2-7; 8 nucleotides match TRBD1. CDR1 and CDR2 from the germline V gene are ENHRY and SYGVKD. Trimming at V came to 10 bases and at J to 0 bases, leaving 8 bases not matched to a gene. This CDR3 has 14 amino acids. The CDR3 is CATVQGVGSYEQYF. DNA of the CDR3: TGTGCCACAGTACAGGGGGTCGGCTCCTACGAGCAGTACTTC.

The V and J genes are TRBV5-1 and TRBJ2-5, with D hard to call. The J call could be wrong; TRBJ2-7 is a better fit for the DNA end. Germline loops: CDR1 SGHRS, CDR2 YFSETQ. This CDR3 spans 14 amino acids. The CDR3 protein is CASSLGRVVHEQYF. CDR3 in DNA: TGCGCCAGCAGCTTGGGACGGGTTGTCCACGAGCAGTACTTC.